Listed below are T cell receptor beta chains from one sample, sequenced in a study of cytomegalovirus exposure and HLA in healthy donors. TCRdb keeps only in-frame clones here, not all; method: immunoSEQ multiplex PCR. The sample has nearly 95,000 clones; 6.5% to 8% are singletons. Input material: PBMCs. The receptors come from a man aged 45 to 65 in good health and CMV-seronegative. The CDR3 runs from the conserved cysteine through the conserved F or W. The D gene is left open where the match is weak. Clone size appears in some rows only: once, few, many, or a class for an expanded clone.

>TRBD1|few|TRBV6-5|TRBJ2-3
TGTGCCACCCAATTGACAGGGTCTGCAGGTACGCAGTATTTT
CATQLTGSAGTQYF
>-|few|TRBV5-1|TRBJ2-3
TGCGCCAGCAGCTTGGATCAGGGCACAGATACGCAGTATTTT
CASSLDQGTDTQYF
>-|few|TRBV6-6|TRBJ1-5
TGTGCCAGCAGTTACCCCCTACAGCCCCAGCATTTT
CASSYPLQPQHF
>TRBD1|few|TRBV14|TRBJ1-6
TGTGCCAGCAGACCGACAGGGCGAAATTCACCCCTCCACTTT
CASRPTGRNSPLHF
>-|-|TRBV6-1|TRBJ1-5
TGTGCCAGCCAAGAGGCGCAGGAGGGGTACCAGCCCCAGCATTTT
CASQEAQEGYQPQHF
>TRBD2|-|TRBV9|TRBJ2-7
TGTGCCAGGGCGGGGGGCTACGAGCAGTACTTC
CARAGGYEQYF
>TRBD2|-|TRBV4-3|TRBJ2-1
TGCGCCAGCAGCCTTACCAGCGGGAGAATGGATGAGCAGTTCTTC
CASSLTSGRMDEQFF
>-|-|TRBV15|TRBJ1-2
TGTGCCACCAGCAGAGATCTCGGGTTTTACTATGGCTACACCTTC
CATSRDLGFYYGYTF
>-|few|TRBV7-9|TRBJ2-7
TGTGCCAGCAGCGCCGAAGTTGGAGTCAGGGTCCACGAGCAGTACTTC
CASSAEVGVRVHEQYF
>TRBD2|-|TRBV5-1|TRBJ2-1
TGCGCCAGCAGCCCGTCTAGCGGACGGACCTACAATGAGCAGTTCTTC
CASSPSSGRTYNEQFF
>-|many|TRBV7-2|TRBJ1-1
TGTGCCAGCAGCTTAACAGGGCGCACTGAAGCTTTCTTT
CASSLTGRTEAFF
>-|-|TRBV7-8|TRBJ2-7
TGTGCCAGCAGCTTAGATGTGGGGGCCCACGAGCAGTACTTC
CASSLDVGAHEQYF
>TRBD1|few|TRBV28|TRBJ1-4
TGTGCCAGCAATAGTCTTTCCTTCGGGACAGGGGGCGCTAATGAAAAACTGTTTTTT
CASNSLSFGTGGANEKLFF
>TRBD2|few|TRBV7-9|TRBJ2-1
TGTGCCAGCAGCTCGCTCCCACTAGCGGGAGGGCCCTTCGAGCAGTTCTTC
CASSSLPLAGGPFEQFF
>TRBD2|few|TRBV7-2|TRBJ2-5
TGTGCCAGCAGCTTAGTAGCGGGGCCGTCAGAGACCCAGTACTTC
CASSLVAGPSETQYF
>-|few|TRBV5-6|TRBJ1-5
TGTGCCAGCAGCGGAGGGACTAATCAGCCCCAGCATTTT
CASSGGTNQPQHF
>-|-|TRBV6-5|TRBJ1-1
TGTGCCAGCAGTTGGGGGGGGGATAACACTGAAGCTTTCTTT
CASSWGGDNTEAFF
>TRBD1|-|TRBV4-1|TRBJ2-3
TGCGCCAGCAGCCCCGGACAGGGGACCCCGGATACGCAGTATTTT
CASSPGQGTPDTQYF
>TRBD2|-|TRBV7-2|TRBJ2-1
TGTGCCAGCAGCTTAGTGACGAGCGGGGGGGCAGCCTACAATGAGCAGTTCTTC
CASSLVTSGGAAYNEQFF
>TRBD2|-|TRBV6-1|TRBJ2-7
TGTGCCAGCAGTACCCGGACTAGCGGGAGTTACGAGCAGTACTTC
CASSTRTSGSYEQYF
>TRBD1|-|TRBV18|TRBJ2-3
TGTGCCAGCTCCAAGACAGGGGGAAGAACAGATACGCAGTATTTT
CASSKTGGRTDTQYF
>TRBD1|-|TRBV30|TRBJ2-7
TGTGCCTGGAGTGAACGGACAGGTGACACCTACGAGCAGTACTTC
CAWSERTGDTYEQYF
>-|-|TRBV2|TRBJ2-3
TGTGCCAGCACAATCAGCACAGATACGCAGTATTTT
CASTISTDTQYF
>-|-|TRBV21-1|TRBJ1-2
TGTGCCAGGATAAAGCGAAACGGCTACACCTTC
CARIKRNGYTF
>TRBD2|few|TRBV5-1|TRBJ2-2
TGCGCCAGCAGCTCTGGAATCTCTTGGGAGGGAAACACCGGGGAGCTGTTTTTT
CASSSGISWEGNTGELFF
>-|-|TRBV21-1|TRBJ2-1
TGTGCCAGCAGTCTCTTTAGCGGGAGGTTGAAGTTCTTC
CASSLFSGRLKFF
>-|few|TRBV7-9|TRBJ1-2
TGTGCCAGCAGGCAGTCCAGGAACTATGGCTACACCTTC
CASRQSRNYGYTF
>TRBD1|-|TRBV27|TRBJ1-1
TGTGCCAGCATTCGAAGACAGGGGAACACTGAAGCTTTCTTT
CASIRRQGNTEAFF
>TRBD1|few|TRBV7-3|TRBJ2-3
TGTGCCAGCAGCTTCGACAGGGGGGGAGATACGCAGTATTTT
CASSFDRGGDTQYF
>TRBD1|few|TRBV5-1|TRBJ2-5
TGCGCCAGCAGCTTGGCACAGGGGGGCGGAGAGGCCCAGTACTTC
CASSLAQGGGEAQYF
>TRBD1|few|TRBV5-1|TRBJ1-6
TGCGCCAGCACTGACAGGGGGCCAAATTCACCCCTCCACTTT
CASTDRGPNSPLHF
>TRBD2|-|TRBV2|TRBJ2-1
TGTGCCAGCAGTGGGGCGGGGCTAGCGGGGGGCTACAATGAGCAGTTCTTC
CASSGAGLAGGYNEQFF
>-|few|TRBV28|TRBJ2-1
TGTGCCAGCAGTTTCGGGGGAATCTACAATGAGCAGTTCTTC
CASSFGGIYNEQFF
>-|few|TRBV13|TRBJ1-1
TGTGCCAGCAGCTTAGGACTTGAAGCTTTCTTT
CASSLGLEAFF
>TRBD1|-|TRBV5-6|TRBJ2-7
TGTGCCAGCAGCCCCCGGGACAGAACCTTCGACGAGCAGTACTTC
CASSPRDRTFDEQYF
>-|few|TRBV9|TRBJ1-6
TGTGCCAGCAGCGTAGAGGGAGTTAATTCACCCCTCCACTTT
CASSVEGVNSPLHF
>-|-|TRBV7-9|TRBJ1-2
TGTGCCAGCAGAACCGTCCAGGGCTATGGCTACACCTTC
CASRTVQGYGYTF
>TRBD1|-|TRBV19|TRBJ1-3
TGTGCCAGTAGTCCCCGGGACAGCGCCGGAAACACCATATATTTT
CASSPRDSAGNTIYF